This T cell receptor (beta chain) came from a study of cytomegalovirus exposure and HLA in healthy donors. Study results and caveats: For most TCR beta V segments, an earlier analysis put the productive rate at about 90% or about 30% of the time. A link between a missense DCLRE1C variant and TCR beta V- and J-gene trimming emerged from a later analysis. Analyses of presence/absence relied on an assumption of roughly uniform sequencing depth across donors.

On this clone: The antigen is not known.

Germline CDR1 MNHNS, CDR2 SASEGT. The CDR3 contains 13 residues. V lost 8 bases to trimming and J lost 3 bases; unmatched junction nucleotides: 2. Researchers ran the PCR with 60 Vbeta and 13 Jbeta primers. Method: immunoSEQ multiplex PCR; TCRdb's copy keeps in-frame clones and lacks some. The sample lists approximately 150,000 clones, 82% occurring once. Input material: PBMCs. This receptor was taken from a male donor in good health and CMV-seronegative. This chain uses TRBV6-1 with TRBJ2-2; 8 bases align to TRBD1. The CDR3: CASRTGYTGELFF. DNA of the CDR3: TGTGCCAGCCGGACAGGGTACACCGGGGAGCTGTTTTTT.